A selection of T cell receptor beta chains follows, all from one sample in a study of T cell responses to AZD1222 COVID-19 vaccine. The assay was immunoSEQ multiplex PCR, and TCRdb's table has in-frame clones only and misses some. The sample contains around 180,000 clones, over 80% of which appear only once. The starting material was peripheral blood, obtained on day 0 of MenACWY control vaccination. All receptors come from an adult in good health. Both conserved end residues are part of each CDR3. A D gene is named only where the DNA matches it firmly. Clone size is given for some rows only: seen once, a few or many times, or a class if the clone is expanded.

j_gene: TRBJ1-2; v_gene: TRBV6-4; abundance: .; d_gene: .; CDR3nt: TGTGCCAGCAGTGAAGGGTCAGGGTATGGCTACACCTTC; CDR3aa: CASSEGSGYGYTF
j_gene: TRBJ2-7; v_gene: TRBV5-5; abundance: .; d_gene: .; CDR3nt: TGTGCCAGCAGGGTACCGGGACAATCCTACGAGCAGTACTTC; CDR3aa: CASRVPGQSYEQYF
j_gene: TRBJ1-2; v_gene: TRBV28; abundance: few; d_gene: .; CDR3nt: TGTGCCAGCAGGCGTCTCCAAGGCGTCCTCTATGGCTACACCTTC; CDR3aa: CASRRLQGVLYGYTF
j_gene: TRBJ2-7; v_gene: TRBV4-1; abundance: .; d_gene: TRBD2; CDR3nt: TGCGCCAGCAGCCAAGATCTTACTAGCGGAACCTACGAGCAGTACTTC; CDR3aa: CASSQDLTSGTYEQYF
j_gene: TRBJ2-3; v_gene: TRBV7-6; abundance: .; d_gene: .; CDR3nt: TGTGCCAGCAGCTCCGAAGGGGGTAGCACAGATACGCAGTATTTT; CDR3aa: CASSSEGGSTDTQYF
j_gene: TRBJ1-2; v_gene: TRBV28; abundance: once; d_gene: .; CDR3nt: TGTGCCAGCAGTACGGGACAAGACTATGGCTACACCTTC; CDR3aa: CASSTGQDYGYTF
j_gene: TRBJ1-2; v_gene: TRBV6-4; abundance: .; d_gene: .; CDR3nt: TGTGCCAGCAGTGACAACGGACGGTCCTATGGCTACACCTTC; CDR3aa: CASSDNGRSYGYTF
j_gene: TRBJ2-2; v_gene: TRBV29-1; abundance: .; d_gene: .; CDR3nt: TGCAGCGTTGCCAGGGCCGACACCGGGGAGCTGTTTTTT; CDR3aa: CSVARADTGELFF
j_gene: TRBJ1-2; v_gene: TRBV5-8; abundance: .; d_gene: TRBD1; CDR3nt: TGTGCCAGCAGCAGACCGGGACAGTCCTATTATGGTGGCTACACCTTC; CDR3aa: CASSRPGQSYYGGYTF
j_gene: TRBJ1-1; v_gene: TRBV9; abundance: .; d_gene: .; CDR3nt: TGTGCCAGCAGCACAGACAATTTAGCTGAAGCTTTCTTT; CDR3aa: CASSTDNLAEAFF
j_gene: TRBJ1-6; v_gene: TRBV5-5; abundance: .; d_gene: .; CDR3nt: TGTGCCAGCAGCTTAAAAGCCAATTCACCCCTCCACTTT; CDR3aa: CASSLKANSPLHF
j_gene: TRBJ1-5; v_gene: TRBV19; abundance: once; d_gene: .; CDR3nt: TGTGCCAGTAGCACACAGGGACTGAGCAATCAGCCCCAGCATTTT; CDR3aa: CASSTQGLSNQPQHF
j_gene: TRBJ2-1; v_gene: TRBV5-1; abundance: .; d_gene: TRBD1; CDR3nt: TGCGCCAGCAGCTTCGGACAGGACTCCTACAATGAGCAGTTCTTC; CDR3aa: CASSFGQDSYNEQFF
j_gene: TRBJ2-3; v_gene: TRBV7-6; abundance: .; d_gene: TRBD2; CDR3nt: TGTGCCAGCAGCTTAGGGCCTAGCGGGGGCCGTGATACGCAGTATTTT; CDR3aa: CASSLGPSGGRDTQYF
j_gene: TRBJ1-2; v_gene: TRBV15; abundance: once; d_gene: TRBD1; CDR3nt: TGTGCCACCAGCGCGGGGACAGGAGCAATCTATGGCTACACCTTC; CDR3aa: CATSAGTGAIYGYTF
j_gene: TRBJ1-1; v_gene: TRBV3-1/TRBV3-2; abundance: .; d_gene: .; CDR3nt: TGTGCCAGCAGCCCCCAACTAGGGAACACTGAAGCTTTCTTT; CDR3aa: CASSPQLGNTEAFF
j_gene: TRBJ2-5; v_gene: TRBV4-1; abundance: .; d_gene: TRBD2; CDR3nt: TGCGCCAGCAGCCCCTCGGGTAGCGGGAGCGGATCGGCTTCAGAGACCCAGTACTTC; CDR3aa: CASSPSGSGSGSASETQYF
j_gene: TRBJ1-5; v_gene: TRBV21-1; abundance: .; d_gene: .; CDR3nt: TGTGCCAGCAGTGGGGGCCTGTTAGGCAGAAATCAGCCCCAGCATTTT; CDR3aa: CASSGGLLGRNQPQHF
j_gene: TRBJ1-1; v_gene: TRBV12-3/TRBV12-4; abundance: .; d_gene: .; CDR3nt: TGTGCCAGCAGTACCCAGGGGAACTCTGAAGCTTTCTTT; CDR3aa: CASSTQGNSEAFF
j_gene: TRBJ2-3; v_gene: TRBV11-2; abundance: .; d_gene: TRBD1; CDR3nt: TGTGCCAGCAGCTGGGCCGGGACAGTCTACACAGATACGCAGTATTTT; CDR3aa: CASSWAGTVYTDTQYF
j_gene: TRBJ2-7; v_gene: TRBV27; abundance: .; d_gene: TRBD1; CDR3nt: TGTGCCAGCAGCCGGGGACAGGCCTACGAGCAGTACTTC; CDR3aa: CASSRGQAYEQYF
j_gene: TRBJ1-3; v_gene: TRBV4-2; abundance: .; d_gene: .; CDR3nt: TGTGCCAGCAGCCAAGACCCCATGAACACAGCATCTGGAAACACCATATATTTT; CDR3aa: CASSQDPMNTASGNTIYF
j_gene: TRBJ2-5; v_gene: TRBV11-1; abundance: .; d_gene: .; CDR3nt: TGTGCCAGCAGCCCAGCGGGCAGGGGTGAGACCCAGTACTTC; CDR3aa: CASSPAGRGETQYF
j_gene: TRBJ2-3; v_gene: TRBV4-2; abundance: .; d_gene: TRBD2; CDR3nt: TGTGCCAGCAGCCAACGAGCGGGGGGGTCGGATACGCAGTATTTT; CDR3aa: CASSQRAGGSDTQYF
j_gene: TRBJ2-1; v_gene: TRBV9; abundance: .; d_gene: TRBD2; CDR3nt: TGTGCCAGCAGCGTAGGACTAGCGGGGACCAATGAGCAGTTCTTC; CDR3aa: CASSVGLAGTNEQFF
j_gene: TRBJ1-5; v_gene: TRBV6-4; abundance: .; d_gene: .; CDR3nt: TGTGCCAGCAGCGCCGAAGCCTTCAATCAGCCCCAGCATTTT; CDR3aa: CASSAEAFNQPQHF
j_gene: TRBJ2-7; v_gene: TRBV29-1; abundance: .; d_gene: .; CDR3nt: TGCAGCAGATGGGGGCAGGGAAGCTCCTACGAGCAGTACTTC; CDR3aa: CSRWGQGSSYEQYF
j_gene: TRBJ2-7; v_gene: TRBV9; abundance: .; d_gene: .; CDR3nt: TGTGCCAGCAGCTCATCAGGTTGGATGGGGTCCTACGAGCAGTACTTC; CDR3aa: CASSSSGWMGSYEQYF
j_gene: TRBJ1-5; v_gene: TRBV27; abundance: .; d_gene: TRBD1; CDR3nt: TGTGCCAGCAGAGGACAGGGTAGCAATCAGCCCCAGCATTTT; CDR3aa: CASRGQGSNQPQHF
j_gene: TRBJ1-2; v_gene: TRBV3-1/TRBV3-2; abundance: .; d_gene: TRBD1; CDR3nt: TGTGCCAGCAGCCCGGACAGGGGTAATGGCTACACCTTC; CDR3aa: CASSPDRGNGYTF
j_gene: TRBJ2-2; v_gene: TRBV9; abundance: .; d_gene: TRBD2; CDR3nt: TGTGCCAGCAGCGTACGAGGCGGGGGGGACACCGGGGAGCTGTTTTTT; CDR3aa: CASSVRGGGDTGELFF
j_gene: TRBJ1-6; v_gene: TRBV6-1; abundance: .; d_gene: TRBD1; CDR3nt: TGTGCCAGCAGTGTGCCCAGGGGGCATGCCTATAATTCACCCCTCCACTTT; CDR3aa: CASSVPRGHAYNSPLHF
j_gene: TRBJ2-7; v_gene: TRBV28; abundance: .; d_gene: TRBD2; CDR3nt: TGTGCCAGCAGTCTCACAGGGCTAGCGGGAGGAGAGCAGTACTTC; CDR3aa: CASSLTGLAGGEQYF
j_gene: TRBJ1-1; v_gene: TRBV7-2; abundance: .; d_gene: .; CDR3nt: TGTGCCAGCAGCTTAGTTGCGCTTACTGAAGCTTTCTTT; CDR3aa: CASSLVALTEAFF
j_gene: TRBJ2-7; v_gene: TRBV5-6; abundance: once; d_gene: .; CDR3nt: TGTGCCAGCAGCCCTCCTGAGGGGGAGGGCCTCCGGCAGTACTTC; CDR3aa: CASSPPEGEGLRQYF
j_gene: TRBJ1-1; v_gene: TRBV6-7; abundance: few; d_gene: .; CDR3nt: TGTGCCAGCAGGGGTGATGGGACTGAAGCTTTCTTT; CDR3aa: CASRGDGTEAFF
j_gene: TRBJ1-2; v_gene: TRBV28; abundance: .; d_gene: .; CDR3nt: TGTGCCAGCAGTTGGGGATCGAATGGCTACACCTTC; CDR3aa: CASSWGSNGYTF
j_gene: TRBJ1-2; v_gene: TRBV12-3/TRBV12-4; abundance: once; d_gene: TRBD1; CDR3nt: TGTGCCAGCAGGGGGACAGCTAACTATGGCTACACCTTC; CDR3aa: CASRGTANYGYTF
j_gene: TRBJ2-7; v_gene: TRBV4-2; abundance: .; d_gene: TRBD2; CDR3nt: TGTGCCAGCAGCCAAGAGACTAGCGGGGGGAGCGAGCAGTACTTC; CDR3aa: CASSQETSGGSEQYF
j_gene: TRBJ2-7; v_gene: TRBV19; abundance: .; d_gene: .; CDR3nt: TGTGCCAGTAGTATAGATCGTCCCTACGAGCAGTACTTC; CDR3aa: CASSIDRPYEQYF
j_gene: TRBJ2-7; v_gene: TRBV10-2; abundance: .; d_gene: .; CDR3nt: TGCGCCAGCACAGACAGCTACGAGCAGTACTTC; CDR3aa: CASTDSYEQYF
j_gene: TRBJ2-1; v_gene: TRBV6-4; abundance: .; d_gene: .; CDR3nt: TGTGCCAGCAGTGTTGGGGGGGGGCTTTGGAATGAGCAGTTCTTC; CDR3aa: CASSVGGGLWNEQFF
j_gene: TRBJ2-5; v_gene: TRBV7-2; abundance: few; d_gene: TRBD2; CDR3nt: TGTGCCAGCAGCTTAGGAGTGACTAGCGGGAGAAGAGAGACCCAGTACTTC; CDR3aa: CASSLGVTSGRRETQYF
j_gene: TRBJ2-5; v_gene: TRBV19; abundance: .; d_gene: .; CDR3nt: TGTGCCAGTAGTCTTGACTTGGTGGAGACCCAGTACTTC; CDR3aa: CASSLDLVETQYF
j_gene: TRBJ2-1; v_gene: TRBV15; abundance: .; d_gene: TRBD2; CDR3nt: TGTGCCACCAGCGTCGGGACTAGCCGTCCTGAGCAGTTCTTC; CDR3aa: CATSVGTSRPEQFF
j_gene: TRBJ1-6; v_gene: TRBV2; abundance: once; d_gene: TRBD1; CDR3nt: TGTGCCAGCAGTGAACAGGGGGCGGATAATTCACCCCTCCACTTT; CDR3aa: CASSEQGADNSPLHF
j_gene: TRBJ2-7; v_gene: TRBV19; abundance: .; d_gene: .; CDR3nt: TGTGCCAGTACCCAGGGGTACGAGCAGTACTTC; CDR3aa: CASTQGYEQYF
j_gene: TRBJ2-2; v_gene: TRBV18; abundance: .; d_gene: TRBD2; CDR3nt: TGTGCCAGCTCACCACTACAGCTAGCGGAGACCGGGGAGCTGTTTTTT; CDR3aa: CASSPLQLAETGELFF
j_gene: TRBJ1-5; v_gene: TRBV7-2; abundance: .; d_gene: .; CDR3nt: TGTGCCAGCAGCTTAAGACAGGGCAATCAGCCCCAGCATTTT; CDR3aa: CASSLRQGNQPQHF
j_gene: TRBJ2-7; v_gene: TRBV2; abundance: .; d_gene: TRBD2; CDR3nt: TGTGCCAGCAGTCCCCTAGCGGGGGGCGCCTACGAGCAGTACTTC; CDR3aa: CASSPLAGGAYEQYF
j_gene: TRBJ2-1; v_gene: TRBV14; abundance: .; d_gene: .; CDR3nt: TGTGCCAGCAGCCAAGAGATGACAGGCCCCTACAATGAGCAGTTCTTC; CDR3aa: CASSQEMTGPYNEQFF
j_gene: TRBJ2-7; v_gene: TRBV7-2; abundance: .; d_gene: .; CDR3nt: TGTGCCAGCAGCTTAACTGGCGACAACTACGAGCAGTACTTC; CDR3aa: CASSLTGDNYEQYF
j_gene: TRBJ2-2; v_gene: TRBV29-1; abundance: .; d_gene: .; CDR3nt: TGCAGCGTTTCCCACACCATGAACACCGGGGAGCTGTTTTTT; CDR3aa: CSVSHTMNTGELFF
j_gene: TRBJ2-7; v_gene: TRBV19; abundance: .; d_gene: .; CDR3nt: TGTGCCAGTAAATCCCCTGCGGACGAGCAGTACTTC; CDR3aa: CASKSPADEQYF